The rows below give T cell receptor beta chains drawn from one sample of a study of blood T cell repertoires in COVID-19. Using immunoSEQ multiplex PCR, the repertoire was profiled, and TCRdb retains in-frame clones only, with some absent. The repertoire holds more than 250,000 clones, with roughly 84% as singletons. The sample consisted of peripheral blood. These receptors all stem from a man aged 50 to 60 with active or convalescent COVID-19. CDR3s include the opening cysteine and the closing phenylalanine or tryptophan. D genes are given only for firm matches. The size field is filled for only some rows; it gives once, few, many or a size class.

size: .; V: TRBV6-2/TRBV6-3; D: TRBD2; J: TRBJ2-7; DNA: TGTGCCAGCAGTCCCCCACCCTTAGCGGGGAGCTCCTACGAGCAGTACTTC; CDR3: CASSPPPLAGSSYEQYF
size: few; V: TRBV9; D: .; J: TRBJ1-2; DNA: TGTGCCAGCAGCGTCCCGGGTTATGGCTACACCTTC; CDR3: CASSVPGYGYTF
size: .; V: TRBV7-9; D: TRBD2; J: TRBJ2-1; DNA: TGTGCCAGCAGCTTAGAAACCGGGACTAGCGGGACCTACAATGAGCAGTTCTTC; CDR3: CASSLETGTSGTYNEQFF
size: .; V: TRBV27; D: TRBD1; J: TRBJ1-3; DNA: TGTGCCAGCAGCCAGACAGGGGTCCTCTCTGGAAACACCATATATTTT; CDR3: CASSQTGVLSGNTIYF
size: .; V: TRBV7-9; D: .; J: TRBJ1-1; DNA: TGTGCCAGCAGGGGAGGGTTGGGGATGAACACTGAAGCTTTCTTT; CDR3: CASRGGLGMNTEAFF
size: .; V: TRBV27; D: .; J: TRBJ2-5; DNA: TGTGCCAGCAGTTTAAGCAGGCAAGAGACCCAGTACTTC; CDR3: CASSLSRQETQYF
size: .; V: TRBV7-9; D: TRBD1; J: TRBJ2-1; DNA: TGTGCCAGCAGCAGCGACAGGGTCCCCTACAATGAGCAGTTCTTC; CDR3: CASSSDRVPYNEQFF
size: few; V: TRBV5-1; D: .; J: TRBJ2-1; DNA: TGCGCCAGCTGGGCATCCGGGGGTTCCACCTACAATGAGCAGTTCTTC; CDR3: CASWASGGSTYNEQFF
size: .; V: TRBV29-1; D: TRBD1; J: TRBJ1-2; DNA: TGCAGCGCGACGGCGGGACAGACGCGGGGCTACACCTTC; CDR3: CSATAGQTRGYTF
size: .; V: TRBV28; D: .; J: TRBJ1-2; DNA: TGTGCCAGCAGTTTACCGGCGACAGAGAACTATGGCTACACCTTC; CDR3: CASSLPATENYGYTF
size: .; V: TRBV28; D: TRBD1; J: TRBJ1-5; DNA: TGTGCCAGCAGTTCCGGGACAGGGAATCAGCCCCAGCATTTT; CDR3: CASSSGTGNQPQHF
size: once; V: TRBV28; D: .; J: TRBJ2-7; DNA: TGTGCCAGCAGCTCCTCTGAAGGACTACACTACGAGCAGTGCTTC; CDR3: CASSSSEGLHYEQCF
size: once; V: TRBV5-1; D: .; J: TRBJ1-1; DNA: TGCGCCGCAGGGGAGCCGGGGACTGAAGCTTTCTTT; CDR3: CAAGEPGTEAFF
size: .; V: TRBV5-6; D: TRBD1; J: TRBJ1-2; DNA: TGTGCCAGCAGCTTGGGGACAGGGGGCATTGGCTACACCTTC; CDR3: CASSLGTGGIGYTF
size: .; V: TRBV6-1; D: .; J: TRBJ1-6; DNA: TGTGCCAGCAGTGTAAACAGGGCGAGCTCCTATAATTCACCCCTCCACTTT; CDR3: CASSVNRASSYNSPLHF
size: .; V: TRBV9; D: .; J: TRBJ2-2; DNA: TGTGCCAGCAGCGTTCGGCAGGACGGGGAGCTGTTTTTT; CDR3: CASSVRQDGELFF